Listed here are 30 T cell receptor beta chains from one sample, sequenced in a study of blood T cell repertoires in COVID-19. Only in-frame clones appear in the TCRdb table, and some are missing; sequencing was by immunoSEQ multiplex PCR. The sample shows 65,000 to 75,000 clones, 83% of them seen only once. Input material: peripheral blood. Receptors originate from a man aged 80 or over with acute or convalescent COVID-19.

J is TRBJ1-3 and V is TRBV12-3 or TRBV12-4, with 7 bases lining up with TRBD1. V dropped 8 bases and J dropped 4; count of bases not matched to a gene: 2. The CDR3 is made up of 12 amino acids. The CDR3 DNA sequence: TGTGCCAGCGCGGGACAGGGAAACACCATATATTTT. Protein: CASAGQGNTIYF.

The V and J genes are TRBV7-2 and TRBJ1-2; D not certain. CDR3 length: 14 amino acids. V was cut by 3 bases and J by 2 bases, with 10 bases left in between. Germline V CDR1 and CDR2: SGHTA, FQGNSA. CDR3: CASSFFDGNYGYTF. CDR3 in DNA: TGTGCCAGCAGCTTTTTCGACGGGAACTATGGCTACACCTTC. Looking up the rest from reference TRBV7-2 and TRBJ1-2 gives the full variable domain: GAGVSQSPSNKVTEKGKDVELRCDPISGHTALYWYRQSLGQGLEFLIYFQGNSAPDKSGLPSDRFSAERTGGSVSTLTIQRTQQEDSAVYLCASSFFDGNYGYTFGSGTRLTVV.

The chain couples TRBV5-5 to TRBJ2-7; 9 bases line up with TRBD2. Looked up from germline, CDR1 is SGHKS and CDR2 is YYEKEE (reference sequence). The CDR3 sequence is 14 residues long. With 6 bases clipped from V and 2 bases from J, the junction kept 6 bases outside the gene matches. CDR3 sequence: CASIKRLAAYEQYF. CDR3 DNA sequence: TGTGCCAGCATCAAGAGACTAGCGGCCTACGAGCAGTACTTC.

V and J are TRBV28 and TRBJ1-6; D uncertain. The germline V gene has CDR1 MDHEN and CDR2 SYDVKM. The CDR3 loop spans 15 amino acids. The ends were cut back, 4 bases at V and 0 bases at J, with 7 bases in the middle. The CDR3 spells CASSYRGSYNSPLHF. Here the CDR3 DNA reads TGTGCCAGCAGTTACCGGGGCTCCTATAATTCACCCCTCCACTTT.

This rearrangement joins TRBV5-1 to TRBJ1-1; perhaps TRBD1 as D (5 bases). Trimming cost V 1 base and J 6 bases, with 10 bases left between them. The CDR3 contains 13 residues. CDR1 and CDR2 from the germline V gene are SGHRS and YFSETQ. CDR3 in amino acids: CASSLNGGSEAFF. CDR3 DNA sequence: TGCGCCAGCAGCTTGAACGGGGGATCTGAAGCTTTCTTT.

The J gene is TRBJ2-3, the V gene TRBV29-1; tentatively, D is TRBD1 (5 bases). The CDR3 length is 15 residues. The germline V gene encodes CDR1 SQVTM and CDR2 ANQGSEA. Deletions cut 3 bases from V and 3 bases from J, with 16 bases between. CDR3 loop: CSVEASRVDTDTQYF. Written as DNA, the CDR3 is TGCAGCGTTGAGGCCAGCAGGGTCGATACAGATACGCAGTATTTT.

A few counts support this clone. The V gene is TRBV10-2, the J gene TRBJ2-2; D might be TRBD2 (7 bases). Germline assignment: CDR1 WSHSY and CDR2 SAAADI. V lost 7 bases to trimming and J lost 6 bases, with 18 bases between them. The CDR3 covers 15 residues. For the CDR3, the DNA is TGCGCCAGCACCGGGGGGCTAGCGAGGGCCGGGGAGCTGTTTTTT. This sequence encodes CASTGGLARAGELFF.

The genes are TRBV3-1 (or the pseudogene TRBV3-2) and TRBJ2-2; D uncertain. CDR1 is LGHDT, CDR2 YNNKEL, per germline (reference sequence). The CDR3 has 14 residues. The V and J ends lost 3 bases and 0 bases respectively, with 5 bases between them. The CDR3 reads CASSQAANTGELFF. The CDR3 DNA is TGTGCCAGCAGCCAGGCCGCGAACACCGGGGAGCTGTTTTTT.

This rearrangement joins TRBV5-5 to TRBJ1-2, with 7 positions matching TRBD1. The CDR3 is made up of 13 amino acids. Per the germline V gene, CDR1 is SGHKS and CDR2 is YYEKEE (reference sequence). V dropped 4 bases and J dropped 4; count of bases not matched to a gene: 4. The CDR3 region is CASSPQGGYGYTF. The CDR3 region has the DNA TGTGCCAGCAGCCCGCAGGGGGGCTATGGCTACACCTTC.

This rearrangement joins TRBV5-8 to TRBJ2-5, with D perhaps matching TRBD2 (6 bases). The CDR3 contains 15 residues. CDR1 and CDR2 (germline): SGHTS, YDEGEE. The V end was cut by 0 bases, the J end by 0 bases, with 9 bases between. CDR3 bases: TGTGCCAGCAGCTTGGGCGGGACCCACCAAGAGACCCAGTACTTC. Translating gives CASSLGGTHQETQYF.

CDR3 residues: CASSQEARANTEAFF. The CDR3 DNA reads as TGCGCCAGCAGCCAAGAAGCCAGGGCGAACACTGAAGCTTTCTTT. This chain connects TRBV4-3 to TRBJ1-1, with D possibly TRBD1 on 5 matching bases. There are 15 residues in the CDR3. Germline CDR1 and CDR2: LGHNA and YSLEER. The V gene lost 0 bases and the J gene lost 1 base, with 9 bases spanning the gap.

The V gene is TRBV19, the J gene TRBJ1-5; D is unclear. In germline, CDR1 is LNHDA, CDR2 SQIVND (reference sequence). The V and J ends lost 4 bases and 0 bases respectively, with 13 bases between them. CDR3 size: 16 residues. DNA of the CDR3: TGTGCCAGTAGTACCCCCGTAAGCCATAGCAATCAGCCCCAGCATTTT. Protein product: CASSTPVSHSNQPQHF.

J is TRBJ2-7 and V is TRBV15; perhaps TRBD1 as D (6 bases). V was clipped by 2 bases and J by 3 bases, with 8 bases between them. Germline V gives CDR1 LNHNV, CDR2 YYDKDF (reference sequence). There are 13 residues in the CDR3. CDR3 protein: CATSRPRGYEQYF. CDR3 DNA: TGTGCCACCAGCAGACCCAGGGGCTACGAGCAGTACTTC.

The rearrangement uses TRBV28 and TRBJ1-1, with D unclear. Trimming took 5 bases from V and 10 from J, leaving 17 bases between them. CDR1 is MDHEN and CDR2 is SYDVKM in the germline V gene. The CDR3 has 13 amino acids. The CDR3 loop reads CASSPLEGTGAFF. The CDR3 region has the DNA TGTGCCAGCAGTCCCCTAGAGGGAACGGGAGCTTTCTTT. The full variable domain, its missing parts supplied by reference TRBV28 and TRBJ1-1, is DVKVTQSSRYLVKRTGEKVFLECVQDMDHENMFWYRQDPGLGLRLIYFSYDVKMKEKGDIPEGYSVSREKKERFSLILESASTNQTSMYLCASSPLEGTGAFFGQGTRLTVV.

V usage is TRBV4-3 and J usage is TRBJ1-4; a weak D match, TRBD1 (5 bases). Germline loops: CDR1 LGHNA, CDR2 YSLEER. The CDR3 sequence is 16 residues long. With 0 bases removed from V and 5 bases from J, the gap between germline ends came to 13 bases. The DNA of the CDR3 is TGCGCCAGCAGCCAAGATTCGCGGGGGGGAAATGAAAAACTGTTTTTT. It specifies CASSQDSRGGNEKLFF.

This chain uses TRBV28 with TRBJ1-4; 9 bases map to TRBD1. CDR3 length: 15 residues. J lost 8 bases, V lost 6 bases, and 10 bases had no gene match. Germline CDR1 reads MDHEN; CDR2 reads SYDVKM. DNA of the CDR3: TGTGCCAGCAGCCACCGGCCGGGGACAGGGGAAAAACTGTTTTTT. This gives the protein CASSHRPGTGEKLFF.

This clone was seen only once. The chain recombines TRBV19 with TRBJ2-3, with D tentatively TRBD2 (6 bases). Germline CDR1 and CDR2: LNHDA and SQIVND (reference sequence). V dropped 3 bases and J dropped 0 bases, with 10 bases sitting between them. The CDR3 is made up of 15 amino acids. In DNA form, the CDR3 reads TGTGCCAGTAGTATGGGACTGGCTAGCACAGATACGCAGTATTTT. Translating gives CASSMGLASTDTQYF.

The CDR3 loop reads CASSLVDRRYEQYF. CDR3 DNA: TGTGCCAGCAGCTTAGTCGACAGACGCTACGAGCAGTACTTC. This sequence joins TRBV11-2 and TRBJ2-7; D is possibly TRBD1 (5 bases). Germline V gene sequence: CDR1 SGHAT, CDR2 FQNNGV. V lost 1 base, J lost 3 bases, and 10 bases lay in between. The length of the CDR3 is 14 residues.

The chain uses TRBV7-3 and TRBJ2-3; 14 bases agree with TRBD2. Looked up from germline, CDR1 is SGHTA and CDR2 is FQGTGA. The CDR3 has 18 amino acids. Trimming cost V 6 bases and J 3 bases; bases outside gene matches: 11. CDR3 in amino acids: CASSPTGRTSGGTDTQYF. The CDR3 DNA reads TGTGCCAGCAGTCCTACAGGGAGGACTAGCGGGGGGACAGATACGCAGTATTTT.

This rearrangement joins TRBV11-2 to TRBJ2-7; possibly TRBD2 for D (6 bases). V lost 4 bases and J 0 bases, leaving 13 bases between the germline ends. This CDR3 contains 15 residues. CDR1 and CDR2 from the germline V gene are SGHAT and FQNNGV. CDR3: CASSYSPGLSYEQYF. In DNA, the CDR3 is TGTGCCAGCAGCTATAGTCCGGGACTCTCCTACGAGCAGTACTTC.

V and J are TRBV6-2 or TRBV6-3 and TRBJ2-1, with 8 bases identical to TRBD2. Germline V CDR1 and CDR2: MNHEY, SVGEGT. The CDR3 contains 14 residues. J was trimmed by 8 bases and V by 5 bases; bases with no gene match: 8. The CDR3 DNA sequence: TGTGCCAGCAGTGGCCGGGGGGGGGAGGATGAGCAGTTCTTC. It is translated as CASSGRGGEDEQFF.

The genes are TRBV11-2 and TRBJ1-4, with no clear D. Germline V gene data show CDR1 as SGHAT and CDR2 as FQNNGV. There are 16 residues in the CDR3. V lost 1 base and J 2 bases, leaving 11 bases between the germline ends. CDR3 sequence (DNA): TGTGCCAGCAGCTTAGCTAGCGGGTTTACTAATGAAAAACTGTTTTTT. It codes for CASSLASGFTNEKLFF.

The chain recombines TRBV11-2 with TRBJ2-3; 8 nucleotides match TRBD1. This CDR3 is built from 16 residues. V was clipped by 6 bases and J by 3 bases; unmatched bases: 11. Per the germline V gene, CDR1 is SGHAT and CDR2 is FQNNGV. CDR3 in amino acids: CASRQTGGPFTDTQYF. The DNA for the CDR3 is TGTGCCAGCAGGCAAACAGGGGGTCCTTTTACAGATACGCAGTATTTT. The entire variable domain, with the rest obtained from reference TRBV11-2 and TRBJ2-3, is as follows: EAGVAQSPRYKIIEKRQSVAFWCNPISGHATLYWYQQILGQGPKLLIQFQNNGVVDDSQLPKDRFSAERLKGVDSTLKIQPAKLEDSAVYLCASRQTGGPFTDTQYFGPGTRLTVL.

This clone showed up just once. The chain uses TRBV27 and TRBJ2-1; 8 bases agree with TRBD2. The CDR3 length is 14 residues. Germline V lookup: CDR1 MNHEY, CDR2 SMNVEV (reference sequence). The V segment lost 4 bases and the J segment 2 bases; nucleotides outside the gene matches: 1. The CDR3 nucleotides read TGTGCCAGCAGTTCGGGGGGGACCTACAATGAGCAGTTCTTC. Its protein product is CASSSGGTYNEQFF.

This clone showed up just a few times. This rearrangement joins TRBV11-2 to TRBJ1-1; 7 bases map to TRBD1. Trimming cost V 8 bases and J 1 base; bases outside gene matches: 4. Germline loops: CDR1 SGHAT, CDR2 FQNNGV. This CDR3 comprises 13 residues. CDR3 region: CASGRQGNTEAFF. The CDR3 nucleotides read TGTGCCAGCGGCCGACAGGGGAACACTGAAGCTTTCTTT. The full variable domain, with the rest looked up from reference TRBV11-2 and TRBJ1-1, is EAGVAQSPRYKIIEKRQSVAFWCNPISGHATLYWYQQILGQGPKLLIQFQNNGVVDDSQLPKDRFSAERLKGVDSTLKIQPAKLEDSAVYLCASGRQGNTEAFFGQGTRLTVV.

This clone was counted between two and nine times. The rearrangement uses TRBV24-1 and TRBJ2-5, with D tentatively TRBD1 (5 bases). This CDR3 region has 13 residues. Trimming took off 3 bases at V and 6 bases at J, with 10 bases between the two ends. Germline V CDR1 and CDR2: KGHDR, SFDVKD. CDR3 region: CATSDGAAKTQYF. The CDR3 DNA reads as TGTGCCACCAGTGATGGGGCGGCGAAGACCCAGTACTTC.

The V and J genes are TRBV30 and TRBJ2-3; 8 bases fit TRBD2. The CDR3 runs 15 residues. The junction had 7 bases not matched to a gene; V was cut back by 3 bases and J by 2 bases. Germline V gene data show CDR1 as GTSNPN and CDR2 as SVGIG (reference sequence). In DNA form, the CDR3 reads TGTGCCTGGAGCTTGCTAGCGGGTTCCACAGATACGCAGTATTTT. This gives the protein CAWSLLAGSTDTQYF.

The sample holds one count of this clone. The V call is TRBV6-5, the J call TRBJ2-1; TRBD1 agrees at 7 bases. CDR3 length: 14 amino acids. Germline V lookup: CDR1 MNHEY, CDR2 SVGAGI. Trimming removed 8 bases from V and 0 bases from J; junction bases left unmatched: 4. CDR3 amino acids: CASRRDSSYNEQFF. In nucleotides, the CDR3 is TGTGCCAGCCGCCGGGACAGCTCCTACAATGAGCAGTTCTTC.

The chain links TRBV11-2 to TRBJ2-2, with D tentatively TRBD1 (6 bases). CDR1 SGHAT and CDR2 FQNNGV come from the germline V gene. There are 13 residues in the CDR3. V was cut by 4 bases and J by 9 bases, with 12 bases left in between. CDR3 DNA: TGTGCCAGCAGCTGGCGGACAGAGAGGGAGCTGTTTTTT. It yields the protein CASSWRTERELFF.

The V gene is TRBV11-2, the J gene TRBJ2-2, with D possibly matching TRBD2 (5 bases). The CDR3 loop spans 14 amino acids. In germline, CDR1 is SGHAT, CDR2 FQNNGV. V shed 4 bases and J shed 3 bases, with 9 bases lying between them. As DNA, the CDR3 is TGTGCCAGCAGCTCTGGACTGGACACCGGGGAGCTGTTTTTT. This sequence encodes CASSSGLDTGELFF. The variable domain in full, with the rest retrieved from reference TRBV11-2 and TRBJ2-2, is EAGVAQSPRYKIIEKRQSVAFWCNPISGHATLYWYQQILGQGPKLLIQFQNNGVVDDSQLPKDRFSAERLKGVDSTLKIQPAKLEDSAVYLCASSSGLDTGELFFGEGSRLTVL.